These T cell receptor beta chains were read from a single sample in a study of T-cell reconstitution after alpha-beta-depleted transplantation in children. TCRdb recomputed calls from the PCR reads with MiXCR, one row per CDR3 protein. The sample lists about a million distinct CDR3 sequences; roughly 29% were seen once. Specimen: PBMCs, mostly from graft donor cells, collected 360 days after TCRalphabeta/CD19-depleted stem cell transplant. Source of these receptors: a boy under two years old who had a stem cell transplant for SCID, so the T cells may come from the graft donor. CDR3s include the opening cysteine and the closing phenylalanine or tryptophan.

CDR3aa,j_gene,v_gene
CSAQTGPPETQYF,TRBJ2-5,TRBV20-1
CASSESWGNIQYF,TRBJ2-4,TRBV25-1
CASSLYGGSSYEQYF,TRBJ2-7,TRBV28
CASSLDGNRGAEAFF,TRBJ1-1,TRBV11-3
CASSERGNGDTQYF,TRBJ2-3,TRBV6-4
CASSFDRGHEQFF,TRBJ2-1,TRBV6-5
CASSRQGGSGANVLTF,TRBJ2-6,TRBV28
CASSLGTDNEKLFF,TRBJ1-4,TRBV7-9
CASSRTGIRGYEQYF,TRBJ2-7,TRBV12-3/TRBV12-4
CSARLPADSYGYTF,TRBJ1-2,TRBV20-1
CASSTVQQGAGNTIYF,TRBJ1-3,TRBV18
CSASTGIYEQYF,TRBJ2-7,TRBV20-1